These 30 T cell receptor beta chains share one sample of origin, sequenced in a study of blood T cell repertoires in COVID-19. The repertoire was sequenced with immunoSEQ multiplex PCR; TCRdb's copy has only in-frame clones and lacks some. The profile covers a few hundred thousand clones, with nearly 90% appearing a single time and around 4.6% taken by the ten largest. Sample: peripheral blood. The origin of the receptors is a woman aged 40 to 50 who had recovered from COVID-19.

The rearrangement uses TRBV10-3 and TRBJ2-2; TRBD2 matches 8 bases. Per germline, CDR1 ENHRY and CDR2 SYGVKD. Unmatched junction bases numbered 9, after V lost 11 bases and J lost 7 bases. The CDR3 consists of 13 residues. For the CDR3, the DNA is TGTGCCGCGACTAGCGCGGGGCTCGGGGAGCTGTTTTTT. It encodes CAATSAGLGELFF.

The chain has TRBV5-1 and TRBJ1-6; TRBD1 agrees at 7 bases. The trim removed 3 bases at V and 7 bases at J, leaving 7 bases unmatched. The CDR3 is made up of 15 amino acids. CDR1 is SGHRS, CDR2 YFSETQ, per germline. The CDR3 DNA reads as TGCGCCAGCAGCTGGGACAGCCCGGGGAATTCACCCCTCCACTTT. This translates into CASSWDSPGNSPLHF.

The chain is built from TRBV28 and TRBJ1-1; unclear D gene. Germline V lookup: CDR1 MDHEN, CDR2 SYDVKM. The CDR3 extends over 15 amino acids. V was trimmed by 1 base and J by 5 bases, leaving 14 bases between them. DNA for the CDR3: TGTGCCAGCAGTTTATCCACCCCTGGAGGAACTGAAGCTTTCTTT. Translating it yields CASSLSTPGGTEAFF.

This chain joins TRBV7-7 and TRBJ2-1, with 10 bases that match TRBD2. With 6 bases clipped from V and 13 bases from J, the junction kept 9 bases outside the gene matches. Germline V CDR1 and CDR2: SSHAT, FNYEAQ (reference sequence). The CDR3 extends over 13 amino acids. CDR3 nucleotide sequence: TGTGCCAGCAGTGAGAGCGGGAGGGCCGCCCAGTTCTTC. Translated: CASSESGRAAQFF.

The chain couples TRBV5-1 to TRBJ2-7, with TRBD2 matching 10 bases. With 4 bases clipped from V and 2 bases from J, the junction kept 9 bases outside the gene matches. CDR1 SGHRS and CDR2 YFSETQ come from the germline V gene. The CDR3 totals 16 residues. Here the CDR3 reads CASSGLAGAPTYEQYV. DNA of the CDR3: TGCGCCAGCAGCGGCCTAGCGGGAGCCCCCACCTACGAGCAGTACGTC.

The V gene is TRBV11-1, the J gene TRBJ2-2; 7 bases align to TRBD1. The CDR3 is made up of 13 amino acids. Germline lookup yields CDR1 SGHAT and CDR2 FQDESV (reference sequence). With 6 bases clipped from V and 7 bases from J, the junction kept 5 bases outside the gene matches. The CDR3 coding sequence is TGTGCCAGCAGGCAGGGGGTGGTCGGGGAGCTGTTTTTT. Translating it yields CASRQGVVGELFF.

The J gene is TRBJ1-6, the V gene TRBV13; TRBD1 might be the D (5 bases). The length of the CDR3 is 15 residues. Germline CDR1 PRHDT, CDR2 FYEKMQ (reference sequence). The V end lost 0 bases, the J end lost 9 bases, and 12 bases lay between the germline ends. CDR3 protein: CASSLGPGRGSPLHF. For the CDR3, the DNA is TGTGCCAGCAGCTTAGGACCAGGGCGCGGTTCACCCCTCCACTTT.

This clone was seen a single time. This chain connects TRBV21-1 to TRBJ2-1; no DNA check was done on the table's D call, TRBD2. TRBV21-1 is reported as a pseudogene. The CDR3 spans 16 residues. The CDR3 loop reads CASSKGVAGATGEQFF. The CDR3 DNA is TGTGCCAGCAGCAAAGGGGTAGCGGGGGCGACAGGTGAGCAGTTCTTC.

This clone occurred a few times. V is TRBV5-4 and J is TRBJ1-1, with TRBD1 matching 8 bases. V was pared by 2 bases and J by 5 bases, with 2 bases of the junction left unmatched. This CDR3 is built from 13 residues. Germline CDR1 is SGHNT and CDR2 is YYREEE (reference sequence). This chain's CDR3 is CASSFRGRTEAFF. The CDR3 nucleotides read TGTGCCAGCAGCTTCAGGGGGCGTACTGAAGCTTTCTTT.

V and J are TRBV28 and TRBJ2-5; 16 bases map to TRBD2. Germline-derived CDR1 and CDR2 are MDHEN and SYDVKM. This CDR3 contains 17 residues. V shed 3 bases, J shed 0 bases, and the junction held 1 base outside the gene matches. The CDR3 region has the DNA TGTGCCAGCAGTTTGGGGACTAGCGGGAGGGACCAAGAGACCCAGTACTTC. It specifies CASSLGTSGRDQETQYF.

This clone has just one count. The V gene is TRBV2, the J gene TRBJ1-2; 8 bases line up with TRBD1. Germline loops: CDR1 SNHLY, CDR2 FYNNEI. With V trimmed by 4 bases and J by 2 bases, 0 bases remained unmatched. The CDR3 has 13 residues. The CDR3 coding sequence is TGTGCCAGCAGTGGACAGGGGAACTATGGCTACACCTTC. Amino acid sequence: CASSGQGNYGYTF.

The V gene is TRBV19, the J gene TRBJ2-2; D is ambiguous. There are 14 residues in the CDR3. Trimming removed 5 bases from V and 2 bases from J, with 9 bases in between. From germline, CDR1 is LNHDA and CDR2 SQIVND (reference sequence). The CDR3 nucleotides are TGTGCCAGTAGTGTAGGTGTAAACACCGGGGAGCTGTTTTTT. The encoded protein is CASSVGVNTGELFF. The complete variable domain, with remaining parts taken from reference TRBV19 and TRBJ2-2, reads DGGITQSPKYLFRKEGQNVTLSCEQNLNHDAMYWYRQDPGQGLRLIYYSQIVNDFQKGDIAEGYSVSREKKESFPLTVTSAQKNPTAFYLCASSVGVNTGELFFGEGSRLTVL.

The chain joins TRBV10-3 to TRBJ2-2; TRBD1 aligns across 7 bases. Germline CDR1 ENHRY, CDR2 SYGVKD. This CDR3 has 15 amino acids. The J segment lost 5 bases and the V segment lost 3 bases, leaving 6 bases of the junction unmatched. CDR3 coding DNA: TGTGCCATCAGTGATTTGACAGGGCTGACCGGGGAGCTGTTTTTT. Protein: CAISDLTGLTGELFF.

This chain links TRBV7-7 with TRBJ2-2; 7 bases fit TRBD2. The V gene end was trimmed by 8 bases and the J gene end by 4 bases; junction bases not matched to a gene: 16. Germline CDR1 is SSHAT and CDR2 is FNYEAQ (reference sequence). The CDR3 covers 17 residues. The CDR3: CASGDANYGGSTGELFF. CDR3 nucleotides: TGTGCCAGCGGAGACGCCAATTACGGGGGGAGCACCGGGGAGCTGTTTTTT. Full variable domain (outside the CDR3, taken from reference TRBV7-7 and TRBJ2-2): GAGVSQSPRYKVTKRGQDVTLRCDPISSHATLYWYQQALGQGPEFLTYFNYEAQPDKSGLPSDRFSAERPEGSISTLTIQRTEQRDSAMYRCASGDANYGGSTGELFFGEGSRLTVL.

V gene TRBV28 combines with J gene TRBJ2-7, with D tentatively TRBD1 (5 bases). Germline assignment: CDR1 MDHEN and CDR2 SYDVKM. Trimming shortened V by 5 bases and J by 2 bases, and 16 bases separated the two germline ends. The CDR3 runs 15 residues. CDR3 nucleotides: TGTGCCAGCAGTACCTCGGTGGGGCTCCCCTACGAGCAGTACTTC. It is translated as CASSTSVGLPYEQYF. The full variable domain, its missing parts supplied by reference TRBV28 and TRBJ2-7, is DVKVTQSSRYLVKRTGEKVFLECVQDMDHENMFWYRQDPGLGLRLIYFSYDVKMKEKGDIPEGYSVSREKKERFSLILESASTNQTSMYLCASSTSVGLPYEQYFGPGTRLTVT.

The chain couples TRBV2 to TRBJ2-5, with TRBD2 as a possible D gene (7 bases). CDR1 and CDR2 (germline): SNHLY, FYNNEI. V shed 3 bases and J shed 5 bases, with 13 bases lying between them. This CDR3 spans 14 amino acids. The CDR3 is CASSDGGREETQYF. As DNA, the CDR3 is TGTGCCAGCAGTGACGGGGGGCGGGAGGAGACCCAGTACTTC.

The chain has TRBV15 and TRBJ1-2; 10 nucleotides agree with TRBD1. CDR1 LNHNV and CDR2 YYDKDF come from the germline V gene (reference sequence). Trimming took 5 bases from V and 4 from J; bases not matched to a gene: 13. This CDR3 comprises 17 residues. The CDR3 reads CATSFMLGDRGLYGYTF. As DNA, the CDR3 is TGTGCCACCAGCTTTATGCTGGGGGACAGGGGCCTCTATGGCTACACCTTC.

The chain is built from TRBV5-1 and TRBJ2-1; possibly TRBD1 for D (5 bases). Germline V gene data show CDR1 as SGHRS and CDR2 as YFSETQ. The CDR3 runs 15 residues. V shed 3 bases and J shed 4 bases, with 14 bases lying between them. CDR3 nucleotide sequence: TGCGCCAGCAGCTCCAGGGATAAGCTGTACAATGAGCAGTTCTTC. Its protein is CASSSRDKLYNEQFF.

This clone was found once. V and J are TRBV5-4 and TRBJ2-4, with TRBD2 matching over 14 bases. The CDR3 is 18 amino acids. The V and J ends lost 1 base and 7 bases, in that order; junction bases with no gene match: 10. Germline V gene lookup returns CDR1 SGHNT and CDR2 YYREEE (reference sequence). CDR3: CASSLSKTSGGVVNIQYF. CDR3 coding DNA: TGTGCCAGCAGCTTGTCTAAGACTAGCGGGGGGGTAGTGAACATTCAGTACTTC.

The CDR3 sequence is CASSDLSGGGDTEAFF. In nucleotides, the CDR3 is TGTGCCAGCAGTGACCTGTCGGGAGGGGGTGATACTGAAGCTTTCTTT. J is TRBJ1-1 and V is TRBV25-1; D might be TRBD1 (6 bases). V lost 3 bases, J lost 5 bases, and 19 bases lay in between. Germline V CDR1 and CDR2: MGHDK, SYGVNS. The CDR3 loop spans 16 amino acids.

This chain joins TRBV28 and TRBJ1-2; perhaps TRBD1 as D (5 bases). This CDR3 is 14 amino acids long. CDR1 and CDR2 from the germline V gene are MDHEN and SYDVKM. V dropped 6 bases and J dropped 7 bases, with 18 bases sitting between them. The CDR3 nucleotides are TGTGCCAGCAGGACGGGAGACAGAAGCTCTGGCTACACCTTC. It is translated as CASRTGDRSSGYTF.

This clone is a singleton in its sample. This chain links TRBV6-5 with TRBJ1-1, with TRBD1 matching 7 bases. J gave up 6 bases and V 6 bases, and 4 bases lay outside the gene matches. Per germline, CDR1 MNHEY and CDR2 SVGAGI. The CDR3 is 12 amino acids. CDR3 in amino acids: CASRTGNAEAFF. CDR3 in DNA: TGTGCCAGCAGGACAGGGAATGCTGAAGCTTTCTTT.

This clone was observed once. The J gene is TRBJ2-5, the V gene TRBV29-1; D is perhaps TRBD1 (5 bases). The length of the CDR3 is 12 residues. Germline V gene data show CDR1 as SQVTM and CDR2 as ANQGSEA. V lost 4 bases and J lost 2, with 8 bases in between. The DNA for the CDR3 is TGCAGCGTTGGGCAGGGACAAGAGACCCAGTACTTC. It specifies CSVGQGQETQYF.

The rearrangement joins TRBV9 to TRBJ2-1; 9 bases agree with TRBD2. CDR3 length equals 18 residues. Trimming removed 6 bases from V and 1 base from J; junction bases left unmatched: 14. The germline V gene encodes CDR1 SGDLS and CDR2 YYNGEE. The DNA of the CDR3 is TGTGCCAGCACCAACAGCGGGAGGCCTCGTACTTCCTACAATGAGCAGTTCTTC. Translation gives CASTNSGRPRTSYNEQFF.

The CDR3 nucleotides read TGCAGTGCTACTGGCGAAAAACTGTTTTTT. It specifies CSATGEKLFF. The chain carries TRBV20-1 and TRBJ1-4, with D unclear. The germline V and J ends were trimmed by 4 bases and 8 bases, with 5 bases remaining between them. The germline V gene encodes CDR1 DFQATT and CDR2 SNEGSKA (reference sequence). CDR3 length: 10 amino acids.

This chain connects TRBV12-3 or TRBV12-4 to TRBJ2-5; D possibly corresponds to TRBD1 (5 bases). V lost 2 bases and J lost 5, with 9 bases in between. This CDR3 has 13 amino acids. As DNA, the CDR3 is TGTGCCAGCAGTTTACAGGGCCCGGAGACCCAGTACTTC. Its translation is CASSLQGPETQYF.

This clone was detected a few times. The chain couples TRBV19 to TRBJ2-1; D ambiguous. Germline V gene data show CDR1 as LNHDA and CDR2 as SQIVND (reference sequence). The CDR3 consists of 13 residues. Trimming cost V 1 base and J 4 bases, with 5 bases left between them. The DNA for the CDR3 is TGTGCCAGTAGTATAGGCAGTTACAATGAGCAGTTCTTC. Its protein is CASSIGSYNEQFF. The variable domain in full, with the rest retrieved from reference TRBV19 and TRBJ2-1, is DGGITQSPKYLFRKEGQNVTLSCEQNLNHDAMYWYRQDPGQGLRLIYYSQIVNDFQKGDIAEGYSVSREKKESFPLTVTSAQKNPTAFYLCASSIGSYNEQFFGPGTRLTVL.

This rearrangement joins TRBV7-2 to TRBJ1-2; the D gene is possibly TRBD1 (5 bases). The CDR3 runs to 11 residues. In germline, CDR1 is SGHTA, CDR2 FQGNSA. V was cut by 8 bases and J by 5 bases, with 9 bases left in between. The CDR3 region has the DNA TGTGCCAGCGAAAAGGGGTATGGCTACACCTTC. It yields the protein CASEKGYGYTF.

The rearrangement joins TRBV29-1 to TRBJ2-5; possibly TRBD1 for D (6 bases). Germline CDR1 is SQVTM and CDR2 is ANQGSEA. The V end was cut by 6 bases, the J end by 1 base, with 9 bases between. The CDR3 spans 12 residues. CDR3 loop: CSVSDSQETQYF. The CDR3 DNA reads TGCAGCGTCTCGGACAGCCAAGAGACCCAGTACTTC.

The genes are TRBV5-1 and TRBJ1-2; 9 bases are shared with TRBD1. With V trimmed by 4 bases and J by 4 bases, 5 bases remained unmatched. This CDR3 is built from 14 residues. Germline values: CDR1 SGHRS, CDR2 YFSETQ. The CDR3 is CASSQQGATYGYTF. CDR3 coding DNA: TGCGCCAGCAGCCAACAGGGGGCGACCTATGGCTACACCTTC.